This T cell receptor (beta chain) was retrieved from a study of T cell responses to AZD1222 COVID-19 vaccine. To note about this clone: As yet, its antigen is unknown.

Method: immunoSEQ multiplex PCR; TCRdb's copy keeps in-frame clones and lacks some. The sample includes about 6,100 clones, 70% to 90% of them seen just once. CDR3 size: 15 residues. CDR1 is SGHRS and CDR2 is YFSETQ in the germline V gene. The V end was cut by 4 bases, the J end by 4 bases, with 17 bases between. Study-wide points: Repertoires were obtained only post-peak T cell response. The donor group comprised mostly white British people and more females; the analysis possibly underestimated clonal diversity.

The specimen was peripheral blood, collected 28 days after the second AZD1222 dose. The sequence came from an adult who received the AZD1222 COVID-19 vaccine. V gene TRBV5-1 combines with J gene TRBJ1-2; D uncertain. The CDR3 DNA reads TGCGCCAGCAGCCCGTCTGGCGGCAGCCTCTATGGCTACACCTTC. Protein: CASSPSGGSLYGYTF.